The rows below give T cell receptor beta chains drawn from one sample of a study of T cells in Graves' hyperthyroidism and ophthalmopathy. TCRdb independently ran MiXCR on the multiplex PCR reads; one entry per CDR3 protein. Among about 250,000 distinct CDR3 sequences, approximately 24% were seen once, and the ten largest hold approximately 35%. Sequencing input: blood. The receptors stem from a woman aged 35 to 49 with Graves' ophthalmopathy. The CDR3 runs from the conserved cysteine through the conserved F or W. A D gene is named only where the DNA matches it firmly. Only part of the rows carry a size: once, few, many, or a class if the clone is expanded.

>TRBD1|TRBJ2-2|TRBV7-2|-
TGTGCCAGTAAGATCGACAGGGGGCGAACCGGGGAGCTGTTTTTT
CASKIDRGRTGELFF
>TRBD2|TRBJ2-7|TRBV2|many
TGTGCCAGCATCAGATACAAAAGCGGGAGCTACGAGCAGTACTTC
CASIRYKSGSYEQYF
>-|TRBJ1-2|TRBV30|many
TGTGCCTGGAGTGGGGGGGATGGCTACACCTTC
CAWSGGDGYTF
>TRBD1|TRBJ2-7|TRBV20-1|many
TGCAGTGCTAGAGGCCCCGGACAGGGGAACCACGAGCAGTACTTC
CSARGPGQGNHEQYF
>TRBD1|TRBJ1-5|TRBV11-1|many
TGTGCCAGCAGCGATGCCTCCGACAGGGGCAATCAGCCCCAGCATTTT
CASSDASDRGNQPQHF
>-|TRBJ1-4|TRBV12-3/TRBV12-4|many
TGTGCCAGCAGTGCCGGGAATGAAAAACTGTTTTTT
CASSAGNEKLFF
>-|TRBJ2-2|TRBV30|many
TGTGCCTGGGAGGGACGGGACACCGGGGAGCTGTTTTTT
CAWEGRDTGELFF
>-|TRBJ2-4|TRBV20-1|many
TGCAGTGCTAACAGAAAGCGGGACACTGCCATAGCCAAAAACATTCAGTACTTC
CSANRKRDTAIAKNIQYF
>TRBD1|TRBJ2-5|TRBV19|many
TGTGCCAGTAGTATATCCCAGGGGGCGACCCAGTACTTC
CASSISQGATQYF
>TRBD1|TRBJ2-7|TRBV6-2/TRBV6-3|-
TGTGCCAGCAGCCAAGAGGACAGGAGTACCTACGAGCAGTACTTC
CASSQEDRSTYEQYF
>TRBD2|TRBJ2-7|TRBV12-3/TRBV12-4|few
TGTGCCAGCAGTGGGTTTGGTCTAGCGGGGACCTACGAGCAGTACTTC
CASSGFGLAGTYEQYF
>TRBD1|TRBJ1-5|TRBV10-3|many
TGTGCCATCAGTCCCTCGCCCGGCGGACAGGGCAATCAGCCCCAGCATTTT
CAISPSPGGQGNQPQHF
>TRBD2|TRBJ2-7|TRBV12-3/TRBV12-4|many
TGTGCCAGCAGTCCCCGGACTAGCGGGGTCTACGGGCAGTACTTC
CASSPRTSGVYGQYF
>-|TRBJ1-6|TRBV2|many
TGTGCCGACCGGCAGGACTATAATTCACCCCTCCACTTT
CADRQDYNSPLHF
>-|TRBJ1-2|TRBV10-3|many
TGTGCCATCAGTGAGTCGGAACCCCAGCGGGGCGGCTACACCTTC
CAISESEPQRGGYTF
>-|TRBJ1-1|TRBV10-3|many
TGTGCCATCAGTGAGACCGGCGGACAGAACACTGAAGCTTTCTTT
CAISETGGQNTEAFF
>TRBD1|TRBJ1-1|TRBV5-1|-
TGCGCCAGCAGCCGGGGACAGGATGCCCACACTGAAGCTTTCTTT
CASSRGQDAHTEAFF
>TRBD2|TRBJ2-5|TRBV6-1|few
TGTGCCAGCAGTAAGGGGACTAGCGGGAGTGAGACCCAGTACTTC
CASSKGTSGSETQYF
>TRBD2|TRBJ2-7|TRBV20-1|many
TGCAGTGCTGAGGCGATCTTAGCGGGAGGGGACACCTACGAGCAGTACTTC
CSAEAILAGGDTYEQYF
>-|TRBJ2-5|TRBV28|-
TGTGCCAGCAGGCGACTATCCCAAGAGACCCAGTACTTC
CASRRLSQETQYF
>-|TRBJ2-5|TRBV6-1|-
TGTGCCAGCAGAATCAAGGGTGGCGAGACCCAGTACTTC
CASRIKGGETQYF
>TRBD1|TRBJ2-5|TRBV6-1|many
TGTGCCAGCAGTGCCCAACCCGGGACAGGGGGCTTGGGGCAAGAGACCCAGTACTTC
CASSAQPGTGGLGQETQYF
>-|TRBJ2-5|TRBV6-2/TRBV6-3|-
TGTGCCAGCAGAACCCCTAGGCTGAATGGCATGGAGACCCAGTACTTC
CASRTPRLNGMETQYF
>TRBD2|TRBJ2-2|TRBV28|many
TGTGCCAGCAGTTTGGGGCTAGCGGGAATAAACACCGGGGAGCTGTTTTTT
CASSLGLAGINTGELFF
>TRBD1|TRBJ2-7|TRBV28|many
TGTGCCAGCAGTACCCCGGGACAGGGAAGGGGCGAGCAGTACTTC
CASSTPGQGRGEQYF
>TRBD2|TRBJ2-5|TRBV4-2|many
TGTGCCAGCAGCCAAGACCTAGCTAGCGGGAGTCTACGTCAAGAGACCCAGTACTTC
CASSQDLASGSLRQETQYF
>-|TRBJ1-1|TRBV30|many
TGTGCCTGGGGAGGTCGCACTGAAGCTTTCTTT
CAWGGRTEAFF
>-|TRBJ2-5|TRBV6-5|many
TGTGCCAGCAACGGACTTTCGGGGGAGACCCGGTACTTC
CASNGLSGETRYF
>-|TRBJ1-6|TRBV7-2|many
TGTGCCAGCAGACCCAGGGGACCAGGTTCCAATAATTCACCCCTCCACTTT
CASRPRGPGSNNSPLHF
>-|TRBJ1-5|TRBV6-1|many
TGTGCCAGCAGTCAGGGAGTCTTCCTTAATCAGCCCCAGCATTTT
CASSQGVFLNQPQHF
>TRBD1|TRBJ1-2|TRBV3-1|few
TGTGCCAGCAGCCCGGGACAGGGGATCGGCTATGGCTACACCTTC
CASSPGQGIGYGYTF
>-|TRBJ1-1|TRBV4-1|many
TGCGCCAGCAGCCAAGATTTGACAATCCCGAACACTGAAGCTTTCTTT
CASSQDLTIPNTEAFF
>-|TRBJ2-5|TRBV6-2/TRBV6-3|many
TGTGCCAGCAGCTACCCCACGGAGACCCAGTACTTC
CASSYPTETQYF
>-|TRBJ1-5|TRBV2|many
TGTGCCAGCAGTGAGATGTTCATATGGGGGATTAGCAATCAGCCCCAGCATTTT
CASSEMFIWGISNQPQHF
>-|TRBJ2-5|TRBV12-3/TRBV12-4|-
TGTGCCAGCAGCCGCACCGGACAGCCCCAAGAGACCCAGTACTTC
CASSRTGQPQETQYF